The source of this T cell receptor (beta chain) is a study of technical replicates of blood from four donors. Trimming took 2 bases from V and 4 from J, leaving 20 bases between them. CDR3 length equals 17 residues. Germline CDR1 and CDR2: ENHRY and SYGVKD. Measured with immunoSEQ multiplex PCR; TCRdb has only the in-frame clones, and not every one. The table has about 73,000 clones, roughly 93% seen once; the top ten hold approximately 0.25%. This sequence originates from a human donor in good health. Sequenced input: T cells isolated from PBMCs. This chain connects TRBV10-3 to TRBJ1-1, with D uncertain. CDR3 bases: TGTGCCATCAGTGAGCGAGACTCCCCGGGTAAAGGCACTGAAGCTTTCTTT. It encodes CAISERDSPGKGTEAFF.